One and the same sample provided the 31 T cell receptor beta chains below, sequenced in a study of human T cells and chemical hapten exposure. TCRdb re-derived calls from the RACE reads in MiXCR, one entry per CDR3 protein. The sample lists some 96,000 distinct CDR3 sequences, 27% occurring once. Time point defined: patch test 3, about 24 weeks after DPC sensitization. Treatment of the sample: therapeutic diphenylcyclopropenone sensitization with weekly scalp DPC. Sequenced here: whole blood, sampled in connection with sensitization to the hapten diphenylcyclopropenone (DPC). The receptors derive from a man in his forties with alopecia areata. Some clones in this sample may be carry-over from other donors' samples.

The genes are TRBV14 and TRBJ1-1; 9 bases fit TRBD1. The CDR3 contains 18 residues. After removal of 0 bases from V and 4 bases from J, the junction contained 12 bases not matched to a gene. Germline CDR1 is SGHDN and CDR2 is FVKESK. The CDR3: CASSQDEDPGQGVTEAFF. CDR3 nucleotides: TGTGCCAGCAGCCAAGATGAGGACCCGGGACAGGGTGTCACTGAAGCTTTCTTT.

CDR3 in amino acids: CASSSVGVEQFF. The DNA of the CDR3 is TGTGCCAGTAGTAGTGTGGGGGTTGAGCAGTTCTTC. The V and J genes are TRBV19 and TRBJ2-1; the D call may be TRBD1 or TRBD2 (5 bases each). This CDR3 is 12 amino acids long. Trimming took off 4 bases at V and 9 bases at J, with 10 bases between the two ends. Germline V gene lookup returns CDR1 LNHDA and CDR2 SQIVND (reference sequence).

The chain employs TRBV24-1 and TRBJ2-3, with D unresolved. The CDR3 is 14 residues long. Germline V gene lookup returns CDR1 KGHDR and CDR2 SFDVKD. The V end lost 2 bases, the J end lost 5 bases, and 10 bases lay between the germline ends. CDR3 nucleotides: TGTGCCACCAGTGATTCCGGCCCCAGAGATACGCAGTATTTT. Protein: CATSDSGPRDTQYF.

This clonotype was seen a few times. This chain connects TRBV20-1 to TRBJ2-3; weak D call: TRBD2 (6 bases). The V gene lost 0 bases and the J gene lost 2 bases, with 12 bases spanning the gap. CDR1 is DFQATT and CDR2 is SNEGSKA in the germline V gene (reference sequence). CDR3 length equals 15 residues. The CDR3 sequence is CSARDIAAHTDTQYF. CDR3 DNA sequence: TGCAGTGCTAGAGATATAGCGGCCCACACAGATACGCAGTATTTT.

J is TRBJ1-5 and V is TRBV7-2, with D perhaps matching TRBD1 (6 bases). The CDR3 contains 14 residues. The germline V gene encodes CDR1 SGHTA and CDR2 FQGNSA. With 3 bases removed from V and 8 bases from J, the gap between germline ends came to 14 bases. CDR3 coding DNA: TGTGCCAGCAGCTTGAGGGGGGCTGGCGAGCCCCAGCATTTT. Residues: CASSLRGAGEPQHF.

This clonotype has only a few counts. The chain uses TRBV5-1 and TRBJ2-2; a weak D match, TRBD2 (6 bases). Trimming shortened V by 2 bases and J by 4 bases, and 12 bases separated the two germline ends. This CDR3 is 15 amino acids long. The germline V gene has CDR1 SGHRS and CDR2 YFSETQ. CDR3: CASSLKGAGTGELFF. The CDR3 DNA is TGCGCCAGCAGCTTAAAGGGAGCGGGCACCGGGGAGCTGTTTTTT.

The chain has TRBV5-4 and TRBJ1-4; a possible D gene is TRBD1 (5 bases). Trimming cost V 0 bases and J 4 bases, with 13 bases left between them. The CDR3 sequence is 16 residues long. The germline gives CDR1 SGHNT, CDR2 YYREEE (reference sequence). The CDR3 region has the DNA TGTGCCAGCAGCTTGGCGATGGGGCAGGATAATGAAAAACTGTTTTTT. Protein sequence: CASSLAMGQDNEKLFF. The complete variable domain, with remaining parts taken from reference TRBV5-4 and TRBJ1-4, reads ETGVTQSPTHLIKTRGQQVTLRCSSQSGHNTVSWYQQALGQGPQFIFQYYREEENGRGNFPPRFSGLQFPNYSSELNVNALELDDSALYLCASSLAMGQDNEKLFFGSGTQLSVL.

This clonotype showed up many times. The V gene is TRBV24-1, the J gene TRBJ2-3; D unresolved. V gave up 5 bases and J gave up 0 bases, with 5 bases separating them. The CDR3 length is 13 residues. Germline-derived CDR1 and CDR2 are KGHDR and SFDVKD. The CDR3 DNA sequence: TGTGCCACCAGTGCCTCTAGCACAGATACGCAGTATTTT. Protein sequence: CATSASSTDTQYF.

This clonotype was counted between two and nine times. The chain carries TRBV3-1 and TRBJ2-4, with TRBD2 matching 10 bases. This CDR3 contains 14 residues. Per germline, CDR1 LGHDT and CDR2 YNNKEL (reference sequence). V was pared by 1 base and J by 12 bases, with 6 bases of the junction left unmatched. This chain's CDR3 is CASSQGDRTSGQYF. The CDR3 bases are TGTGCCAGCAGCCAAGGTGACAGGACTAGCGGTCAGTACTTC. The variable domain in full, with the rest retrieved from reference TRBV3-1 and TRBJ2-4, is DTAVSQTPKYLVTQMGNDKSIKCEQNLGHDTMYWYKQDSKKFLKIMFSYNNKELIINETVPNRFSPKSPDKAHLNLHINSLELGDSAVYFCASSQGDRTSGQYFGAGTRLSVL.

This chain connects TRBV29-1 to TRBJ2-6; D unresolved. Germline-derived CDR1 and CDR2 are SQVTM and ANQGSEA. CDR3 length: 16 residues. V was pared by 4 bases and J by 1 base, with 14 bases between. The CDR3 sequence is CSVASTTLSGANVLTF. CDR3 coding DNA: TGCAGCGTTGCCAGCACGACTCTTTCTGGGGCCAACGTCCTGACTTTC.

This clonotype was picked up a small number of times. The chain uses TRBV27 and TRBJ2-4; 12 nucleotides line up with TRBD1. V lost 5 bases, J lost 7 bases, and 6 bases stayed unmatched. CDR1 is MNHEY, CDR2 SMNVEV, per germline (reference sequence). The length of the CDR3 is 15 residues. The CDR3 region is CASSAGTGGFNIQYF. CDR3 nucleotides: TGTGCCAGCAGTGCCGGGACAGGGGGCTTTAACATTCAGTACTTC.

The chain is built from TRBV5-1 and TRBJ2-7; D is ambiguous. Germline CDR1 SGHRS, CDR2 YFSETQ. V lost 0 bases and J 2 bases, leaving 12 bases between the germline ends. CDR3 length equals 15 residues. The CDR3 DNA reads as TGCGCCAGCAGCTTGGGACCGTCAAGTACCTACGAGCAGTACTTC. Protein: CASSLGPSSTYEQYF.

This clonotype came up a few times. The CDR3 bases are TGTGCCAGCAGTTCCCCCGGGACAGGGATGGATGGCTACACCTTC. It is translated as CASSSPGTGMDGYTF. The gene calls are TRBV28 and TRBJ1-2; TRBD1 matches 9 bases. CDR3 length: 15 residues. J was trimmed by 6 bases and V by 4 bases; bases with no gene match: 9. From germline, CDR1 is MDHEN and CDR2 SYDVKM.

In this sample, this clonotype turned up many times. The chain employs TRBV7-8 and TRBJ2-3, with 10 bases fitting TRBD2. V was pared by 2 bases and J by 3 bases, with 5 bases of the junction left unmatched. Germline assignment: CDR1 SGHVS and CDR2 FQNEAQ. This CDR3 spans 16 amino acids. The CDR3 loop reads CASSLRLAGATDTQYF. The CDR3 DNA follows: TGTGCCAGCAGCTTAAGGCTAGCGGGAGCTACAGATACGCAGTATTTT.

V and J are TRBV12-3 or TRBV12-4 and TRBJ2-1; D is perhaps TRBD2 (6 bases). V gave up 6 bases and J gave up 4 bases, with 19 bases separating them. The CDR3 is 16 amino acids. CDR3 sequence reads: CASRTKLAGFYNEQFF. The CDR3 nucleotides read TGTGCCAGCAGAACTAAACTAGCCGGGTTTTACAATGAGCAGTTCTTC.

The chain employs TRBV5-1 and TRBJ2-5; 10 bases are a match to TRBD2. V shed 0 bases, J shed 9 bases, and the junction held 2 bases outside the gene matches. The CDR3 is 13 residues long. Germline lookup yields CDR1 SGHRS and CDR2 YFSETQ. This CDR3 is CASSLEGTSAQYF. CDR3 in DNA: TGCGCCAGCAGCTTGGAAGGGACTAGCGCCCAGTACTTC.

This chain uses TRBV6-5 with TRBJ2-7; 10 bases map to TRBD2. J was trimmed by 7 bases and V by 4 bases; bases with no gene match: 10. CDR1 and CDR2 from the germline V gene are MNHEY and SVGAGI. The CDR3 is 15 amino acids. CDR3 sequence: CASSSLTSGSLEQYF. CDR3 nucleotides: TGTGCCAGCAGTTCCCTGACTAGCGGGTCGTTAGAGCAGTACTTC.

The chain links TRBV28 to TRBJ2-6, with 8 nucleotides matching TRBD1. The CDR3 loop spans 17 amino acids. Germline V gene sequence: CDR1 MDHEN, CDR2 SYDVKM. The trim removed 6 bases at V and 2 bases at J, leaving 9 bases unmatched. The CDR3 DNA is TGTGCCAGCAGCCAGACAGGGGCCCTCCCTGGGGCCAACGTCCTGACTTTC. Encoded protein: CASSQTGALPGANVLTF. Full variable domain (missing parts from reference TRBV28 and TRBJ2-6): DVKVTQSSRYLVKRTGEKVFLECVQDMDHENMFWYRQDPGLGLRLIYFSYDVKMKEKGDIPEGYSVSREKKERFSLILESASTNQTSMYLCASSQTGALPGANVLTFGAGSRLTVL.

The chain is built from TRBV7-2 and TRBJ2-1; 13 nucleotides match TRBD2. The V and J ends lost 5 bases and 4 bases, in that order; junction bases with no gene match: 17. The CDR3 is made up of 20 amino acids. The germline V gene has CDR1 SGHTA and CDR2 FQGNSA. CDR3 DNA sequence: TGTGCCAGCAGCCCCCCCCAGGGACTAGCGGGATGGCGGCCTTACAATGAGCAGTTCTTC. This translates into CASSPPQGLAGWRPYNEQFF.

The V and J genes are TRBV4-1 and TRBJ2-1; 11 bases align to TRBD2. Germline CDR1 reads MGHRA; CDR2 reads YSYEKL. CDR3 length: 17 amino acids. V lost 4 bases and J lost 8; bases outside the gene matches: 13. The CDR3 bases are TGCGCCAGCAGCCGGATGGTAGCGGGAGGGACTCTGGATGAGCAGTTCTTC. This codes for CASSRMVAGGTLDEQFF.

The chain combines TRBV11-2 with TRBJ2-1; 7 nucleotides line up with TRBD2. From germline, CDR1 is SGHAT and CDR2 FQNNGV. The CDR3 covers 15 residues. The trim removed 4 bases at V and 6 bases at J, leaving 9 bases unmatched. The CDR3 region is CASSSGLEAGNEQFF. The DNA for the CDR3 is TGTGCCAGCAGCTCAGGACTAGAAGCTGGCAATGAGCAGTTCTTC.

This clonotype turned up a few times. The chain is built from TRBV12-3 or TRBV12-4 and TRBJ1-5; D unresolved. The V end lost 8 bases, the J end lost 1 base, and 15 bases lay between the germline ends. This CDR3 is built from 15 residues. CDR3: CASAYNSLSNQPQHF. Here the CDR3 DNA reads TGTGCCAGCGCTTACAACAGCCTGAGCAATCAGCCCCAGCATTTT.

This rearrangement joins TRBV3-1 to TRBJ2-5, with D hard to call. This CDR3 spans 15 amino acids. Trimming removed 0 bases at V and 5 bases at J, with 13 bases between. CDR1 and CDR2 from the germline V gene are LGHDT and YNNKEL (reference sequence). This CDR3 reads CASSQDGLVGETQYF. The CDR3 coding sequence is TGTGCCAGCAGCCAAGACGGCCTGGTGGGGGAGACCCAGTACTTC.

CDR3 bases: TGTGCCAGCAGTTACTTACAGGGTGGCAATCAGCCCCAGCATTTT. Translation: CASSYLQGGNQPQHF. The V gene is TRBV6-6, the J gene TRBJ1-5; weak D call: TRBD1 (6 bases). V was trimmed by 1 base and J by 2 bases, leaving 9 bases between them. Germline V gene sequence: CDR1 MNHNY, CDR2 SVGAGI (reference sequence). This CDR3 has 15 amino acids.

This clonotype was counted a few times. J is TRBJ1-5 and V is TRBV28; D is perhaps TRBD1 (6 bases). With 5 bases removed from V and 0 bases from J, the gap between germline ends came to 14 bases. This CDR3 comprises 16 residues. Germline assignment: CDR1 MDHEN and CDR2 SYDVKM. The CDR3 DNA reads TGTGCCAGCAGTCCCGGGGGGCGGGATAGCAATCAGCCCCAGCATTTT. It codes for CASSPGGRDSNQPQHF.

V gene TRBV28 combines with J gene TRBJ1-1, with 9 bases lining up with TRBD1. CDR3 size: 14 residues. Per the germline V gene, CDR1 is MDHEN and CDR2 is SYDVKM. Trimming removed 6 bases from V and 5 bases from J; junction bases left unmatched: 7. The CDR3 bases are TGTGCCAGCAGACCAACAGGGGGCCGGACTGAAGCTTTCTTT. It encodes CASRPTGGRTEAFF.

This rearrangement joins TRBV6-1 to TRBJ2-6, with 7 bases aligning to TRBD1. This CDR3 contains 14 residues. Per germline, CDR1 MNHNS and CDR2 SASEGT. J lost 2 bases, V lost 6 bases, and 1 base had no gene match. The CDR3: CASSTGAGANVLTF. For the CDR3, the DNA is TGTGCCAGCAGCACAGGGGCTGGGGCCAACGTCCTGACTTTC.

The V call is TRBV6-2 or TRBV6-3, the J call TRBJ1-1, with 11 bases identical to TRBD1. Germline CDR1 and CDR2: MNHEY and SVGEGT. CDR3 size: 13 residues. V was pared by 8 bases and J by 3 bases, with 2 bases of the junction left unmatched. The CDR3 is CASWDRGYTEAFF. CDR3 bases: TGTGCCAGCTGGGACAGGGGGTACACTGAAGCTTTCTTT.

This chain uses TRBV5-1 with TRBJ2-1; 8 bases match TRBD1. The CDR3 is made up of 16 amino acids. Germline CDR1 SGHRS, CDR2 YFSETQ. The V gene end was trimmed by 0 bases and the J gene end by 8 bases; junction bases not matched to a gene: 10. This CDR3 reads CASSLGTGRLKHEQFF. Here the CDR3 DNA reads TGCGCCAGCAGCTTGGGGACAGGGAGGTTGAAGCATGAGCAGTTCTTC.

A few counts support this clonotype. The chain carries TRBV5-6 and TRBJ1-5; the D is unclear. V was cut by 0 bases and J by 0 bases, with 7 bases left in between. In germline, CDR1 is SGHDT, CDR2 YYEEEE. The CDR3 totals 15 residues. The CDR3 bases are TGTGCCAGCAGCTTGGCCGGGGATAGCAATCAGCCCCAGCATTTT. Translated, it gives CASSLAGDSNQPQHF.

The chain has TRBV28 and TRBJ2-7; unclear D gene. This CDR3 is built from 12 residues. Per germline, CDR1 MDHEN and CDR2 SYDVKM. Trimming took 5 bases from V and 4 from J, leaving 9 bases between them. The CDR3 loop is CASSARSYEQYF. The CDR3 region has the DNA TGTGCCAGCAGTGCGAGGAGTTACGAGCAGTACTTC.